Below, 21 T cell receptor beta chains from the same sample are listed, as sequenced in a study of T-cell reconstitution after alpha-beta-depleted transplantation in children. The library targeted TCRbeta and was prepared with unique molecular identifiers. TCRdb fed the PCR reads into MiXCR, producing one record per CDR3 protein. The table lists approximately 420,000 distinct CDR3 sequences, roughly 11% of them singletons, with 5% to 6.5% in the top ten. The source material was PBMCs from the stem cell graft donor, sampled from the stem cell graft. The origin of the receptors is a human donor who donated a stem cell graft to a child with acute myeloid leukemia.

This clonotype was detected only a few times. V usage is TRBV5-8 and J usage is TRBJ2-2; 7 positions agree with TRBD1. The CDR3 spans 15 residues. V dropped 6 bases and J dropped 4; count of bases not matched to a gene: 9. Per germline, CDR1 SGHTS and CDR2 YDEGEE. For the CDR3, the DNA is TGTGCCAGCAATACAGGGGAAGGTCGCACCGGGGAGCTGTTTTTT. It codes for CASNTGEGRTGELFF.

There are a few counts of this clonotype. The chain is built from TRBV6-1 and TRBJ2-2; TRBD2 matches at 8 bases. CDR1 and CDR2 from the germline V gene are MNHNS and SASEGT. The CDR3 loop spans 15 amino acids. V shed 9 bases, J shed 4 bases, and the junction held 10 bases outside the gene matches. The CDR3 region is CASTGLAGGTGELFF. DNA for the CDR3: TGTGCCAGTACAGGGCTAGCGGGTGGCACCGGGGAGCTGTTTTTT.

The chain joins TRBV5-1 to TRBJ2-1, with 8 bases identical to TRBD2. Germline-derived CDR1 and CDR2 are SGHRS and YFSETQ. After removal of 1 base from V and 3 bases from J, the junction contained 6 bases not matched to a gene. The CDR3 has 16 amino acids. This chain's CDR3 is CASSLIAGRFYNEQFF. The CDR3 region has the DNA TGCGCCAGCAGCTTGATAGCGGGGCGCTTCTACAATGAGCAGTTCTTC.

The gene calls are TRBV19 and TRBJ2-7, with TRBD1 matching 7 bases. The length of the CDR3 is 15 residues. The V gene's germline CDR1 is LNHDA and CDR2 SQIVND (reference sequence). With V trimmed by 5 bases and J by 6 bases, 13 bases remained unmatched. The CDR3 bases are TGTGCCAGTAGTCGGACACAGGGGAATAATCGCGAGCAGTACTTC. Translated: CASSRTQGNNREQYF.

This clonotype was counted between two and nine times. The V gene is TRBV3-1, the J gene TRBJ2-7; 10 nucleotides match TRBD2. The CDR3 has 16 amino acids. Trimming at V came to 2 bases and at J to 6 bases, leaving 10 bases not matched to a gene. Germline values: CDR1 LGHDT, CDR2 YNNKEL (reference sequence). The CDR3 here is CASSQRVLAGDAEQYF. The CDR3 nucleotides are TGTGCCAGCAGCCAAAGGGTGCTAGCGGGAGATGCCGAGCAGTACTTC.

This clonotype appeared a few times. The chain employs TRBV5-5 and TRBJ2-3; 8 bases are a match to TRBD2. Per germline, CDR1 SGHKS and CDR2 YYEKEE (reference sequence). Trimming at V came to 0 bases and at J to 6 bases, leaving 6 bases not matched to a gene. CDR3 size: 15 residues. The CDR3 DNA sequence: TGTGCCAGCAGCTTGGGTGGACTAGCCTGGGATACGCAGTATTTT. Translated: CASSLGGLAWDTQYF.

CDR3 amino acids: CSARDFVRRDTGELFF. The CDR3 DNA reads TGCAGTGCTAGAGATTTCGTGAGACGGGACACCGGGGAGCTGTTTTTT. This chain connects TRBV20-1 to TRBJ2-2; no clear D. Trimming took 0 bases from V and 3 from J, leaving 14 bases between them. The CDR3 runs to 16 residues. Germline V gene data show CDR1 as DFQATT and CDR2 as SNEGSKA (reference sequence).

This clonotype was seen repeatedly, ten times or more. The chain employs TRBV7-3 and TRBJ2-5, with 11 positions matching TRBD2. V was clipped by 5 bases and J by 4 bases; unmatched bases: 3. Germline CDR1 is SGHTA and CDR2 is FQGTGA. CDR3 length: 14 amino acids. DNA for the CDR3: TGTGCCAGCAGCCCGGGACTAGCGGCAGAGACCCAGTACTTC. Its protein product is CASSPGLAAETQYF.

The chain couples TRBV12-3 or TRBV12-4 to TRBJ1-4; D is ambiguous. This CDR3 is built from 13 residues. Trimming took 8 bases from V and 7 from J, leaving 14 bases between them. CDR3 protein: CASRGLPSEKLFF. The CDR3 DNA follows: TGTGCCAGCCGTGGGTTGCCGTCTGAAAAACTGTTTTTT.

CDR3 in amino acids: CASSFSSGQINSPLHF. The CDR3 region has the DNA TGCGCCAGCAGCTTCAGCTCAGGACAGATCAATTCACCCCTCCACTTT. The J gene is TRBJ1-6, the V gene TRBV5-1; perhaps TRBD1 as D (6 bases). CDR3 length equals 16 residues. Per germline, CDR1 SGHRS and CDR2 YFSETQ. V was shortened by 2 bases and J by 7 bases, with 16 bases between the two germline ends.

This clonotype occurred many times. This chain uses TRBV12-3 or TRBV12-4 with TRBJ2-7, with D possibly matching TRBD1 (5 bases). The CDR3 is 14 residues long. The V end lost 6 bases, the J end lost 0 bases, and 12 bases lay between the germline ends. The CDR3 DNA reads as TGTGCCAGCAGCCGCATGACAGCCTCCTACGAGCAGTACTTC. Translating gives CASSRMTASYEQYF.

This clonotype was counted only a few times. The chain uses TRBV5-1 and TRBJ1-1; 11 nucleotides line up with TRBD1. The CDR3 covers 16 residues. The V gene end was trimmed by 6 bases and the J gene end by 4 bases; junction bases not matched to a gene: 11. The germline V gene has CDR1 SGHRS and CDR2 YFSETQ. The CDR3 DNA follows: TGCGCCAGCACCAAGGGACAGGGGGGAGTTGTCACTGAAGCTTTCTTT. Amino acids: CASTKGQGGVVTEAFF. The whole variable domain, remainder taken from reference TRBV5-1 and TRBJ1-1, is KAGVTQTPRYLIKTRGQQVTLSCSPISGHRSVSWYQQTPGQGLQFLFEYFSETQRNKGNFPGRFSGRQFSNSRSEMNVSTLELGDSALYLCASTKGQGGVVTEAFFGQGTRLTVV.

This clonotype was counted only a few times. The chain uses TRBV2 and TRBJ2-5; D possibly corresponds to TRBD2 (6 bases). CDR3 length equals 17 residues. V was shortened by 3 bases and J by 5 bases, with 22 bases between the two germline ends. From germline, CDR1 is SNHLY and CDR2 FYNNEI. The CDR3 region has the DNA TGTGCCAGCAGTGAGGGTCGGGGGTACGGAACTGGGGAGACCCAGTACTTC. Its protein is CASSEGRGYGTGETQYF.

A few counts support this clonotype. CDR3 amino acids: CSARQGETQYF. Written as DNA, the CDR3 is TGCAGTGCTAGACAGGGCGAGACCCAGTACTTC. This rearrangement joins TRBV20-1 to TRBJ2-5; D is possibly TRBD1 (5 bases). The CDR3 loop spans 11 amino acids. With 2 bases removed from V and 5 bases from J, the gap between germline ends came to 6 bases. The V gene's germline CDR1 is DFQATT and CDR2 SNEGSKA (reference sequence).

The chain couples TRBV5-1 to TRBJ2-1, with 8 bases fitting TRBD2. J was trimmed by 6 bases and V by 0 bases; bases with no gene match: 8. Looked up from germline, CDR1 is SGHRS and CDR2 is YFSETQ. This CDR3 is 16 amino acids long. The CDR3 DNA reads TGCGCCAGCAGCTTGGGCAGTACTAGCGGACTCAATGAGCAGTTCTTC. Translated: CASSLGSTSGLNEQFF.

This clonotype was observed a handful of times. The V gene is TRBV14, the J gene TRBJ2-2; TRBD2 aligns across 9 bases. V trimming: 7 bases; J trimming: 5 bases; junction bases outside the gene matches: 8. The CDR3 is 15 residues long. Germline values: CDR1 SGHDN, CDR2 FVKESK. The CDR3 coding sequence is TGTGCCAGCAAACCGGGACTAGCAAGGACCGGGGAGCTGTTTTTT. Its protein product is CASKPGLARTGELFF.

This clonotype has a handful of counts. The chain is built from TRBV11-2 and TRBJ1-6, with a tentative D call TRBD1 (6 bases). Deletions cut 1 base from V and 0 bases from J, with 13 bases between. This CDR3 comprises 18 residues. The germline gives CDR1 SGHAT, CDR2 FQNNGV. The CDR3 sequence is CASSLVSGASSYNSPLHF. The CDR3 nucleotides are TGTGCCAGCAGCTTAGTCTCGGGGGCCAGCTCCTATAATTCACCCCTCCACTTT.

The chain has TRBV4-2 and TRBJ2-4; 12 nucleotides match TRBD2. The CDR3 sequence is 21 residues long. Germline V CDR1 and CDR2: LGHNA, YNFKEQ. The V segment lost 6 bases and the J segment 3 bases; nucleotides outside the gene matches: 21. Here the CDR3 DNA reads TGTGCCAGCAGAAGGGAGGCAGGGCCTTCTAGCGGGAGGGCCAACAAAAACATTCAGTACTTC. Residues: CASRREAGPSSGRANKNIQYF.

There are a few counts of this clonotype. This chain uses TRBV10-1 with TRBJ2-3; 9 nucleotides match TRBD2. V dropped 4 bases and J dropped 8; count of bases not matched to a gene: 10. Germline-derived CDR1 and CDR2 are WNHNN and SYGVQD (reference sequence). CDR3 size: 15 residues. This CDR3 reads CASSGSSGGLGTQYF. Here the CDR3 DNA reads TGCGCCAGCAGTGGCAGTAGCGGGGGCCTAGGTACGCAGTATTTT.

In its sample, this clonotype was seen many times. The chain has TRBV7-2 and TRBJ2-3; D possibly matches TRBD1 or TRBD2 (5 bases each). V lost 4 bases and J lost 2, with 16 bases in between. CDR3 length equals 16 residues. Per germline, CDR1 SGHTA and CDR2 FQGNSA. The CDR3 is CASSSIPGASTDTQYF. Written as DNA, the CDR3 is TGTGCCAGCAGCTCGATCCCCGGGGCCTCCACAGATACGCAGTATTTT.

In this sample, this clonotype turned up a few times. This sequence joins TRBV7-2 and TRBJ2-5, with D perhaps matching TRBD1 or TRBD2 (5 bases each). The V and J ends lost 5 bases and 7 bases respectively, with 23 bases between them. The CDR3 is made up of 16 amino acids. The germline CDR1 and CDR2 sequences are SGHTA and FQGNSA. The CDR3 DNA follows: TGTGCCAGCAGCCCATCCCTAGAGGGACCCCTGGGGACCCAGTACTTC. Amino acids: CASSPSLEGPLGTQYF.